The entry below gives a single T cell receptor (beta chain) sequence along with its context. The antigen this receptor binds is unknown. No base-level quality is on record; no much larger clone is a single base apart. Any patient with an uncontrolled infection, another autoimmune disease, pregnancy or lactation was excluded. Diagnoses were based on clinical symptoms, serum thyroxine and TRAb, thyroid ultrasound and orbital computed tomography. Trizol reagent was used to extract total RNA, and RNA quality was then checked on an Agilent 2100 Bioanalyzer. CDR3 length: 16 amino acids, cysteine to phenylalanine. Kept here is only the CDR3 DNA, which spans 48 bases and is read in frame from base 1. Looking up the germline V gene yields CDR1 SGHAT and CDR2 FQNNGV. Relative to germline, V is missing 0 bases and J is missing 2 bases, with 7 bases of the junction outside any gene match. The data derive from a study of T cells in Graves' hyperthyroidism and ophthalmopathy (dated by TCRdb to between 2017 and 2020). In the study overall: TCR V-J signatures able to tell the groups apart were searched for in a discovery cohort of approximately 95 patients, of whom 43 had Graves' ophthalmopathy and 55 to 60 had stable Graves' hyperthyroidism. An independent validation cohort of under 20 hyperthyroidism patients and approximately 15 patients who later progressed to ophthalmopathy tested prospective prediction of ophthalmopathy. For training and testing, the approximately 97 patients in the discovery cohort were randomly divided in a 7:3 ratio. In more than five Graves' hyperthyroidism patients, the study also compared T-cell repertoires from thyroid tissue with T-cell repertoires from blood. Once sampling was done, hyperthyroidism patients were given methimazole at a starting dose of 30 mg daily, whereas ophthalmopathy patients were given high-dose intravenous methylprednisolone. The paper reports TCR Vbeta CDR3 sequencing of approximately 140 peripheral blood samples: over 40 ophthalmopathy, over 70 hyperthyroidism and approximately 17 progressor patients. Study-wide findings and limitations: No statistical method was used to set the sample size in advance, and investigators knew the group allocation. In validation, the model predicted progression to ophthalmopathy a median of approximately 6.3 months before onset, with approximately 70% sensitivity and roughly 73% specificity. Most expanded thyroid clonotypes (frequency above 0.001) were also found in blood, which suggests that blood repertoires may mirror thyroid immune responses. In cross-validation, a model built on a 13 V-J signature told ophthalmopathy apart from stable hyperthyroidism with 85% to 90% sensitivity and approximately 84% specificity, and in testing the same model reached 80%/75%.

TCR beta CDR3 regions were amplified from RNA transcripts. For the first round of RT-PCR on the TCR CDR3, the HTBI primer set was used together with the Qiagen OneStep RT-PCR kit. Libraries were constructed in a second round of multiplex PCR, after which size selection and purification were performed. The libraries were sequenced on an Illumina HiSeq2000 using paired-end 100 bp reads. Per the source publication's procedure: SOAPnuke was used to process the raw data, throwing out any read that contained adapters or uncalled bases, had a mean Phred below 15, or lacked an exact constant-primer or identifier match. High-quality paired reads were merged with COPE v1.2.5, and unique nucleotide sequences were defined as clonotypes. MiTCR v1.1 was used to align clonotypes to the IMGT TRBV, TRBD and TRBJ reference segments. Analysis was restricted to V-J combinations with a frequency above 0.0001, which covered over 98% of repertoires. The TCS score was defined as F50 (clonal expansion) divided by E x V (chaos), with BLOSUM62-based TCRdist calculated between CDR3 peptides within each V-J. Welch's t-statistics and random forest reduced 500 to 650 V-J features to 10 to 15, which were used in a naive Bayes classifier (R e1071). The similarity between thyroid and blood repertoires was quantified using the Morisita-Horn index. TCRdb trimmed the raw reads at Q25, called clones with MiXCR and kept productive beta chains. Each entry merges the rows of one CDR3 protein and shows their most common DNA and genes. TCRdb's processing, not the study's, gives the V and J calls here. The table for this sample lists 550,000 to 700,000 distinct CDR3 sequences; about half of them were counted only once. The top ten clones comprise around a fifth of the sample.

Specimen: peripheral blood or thyroid tissue (not recorded which). The chain is made from TRBV11-2 and TRBJ2-7, with 7 bases in between that match TRBD2. This clonotype was sampled from an adult woman with Graves' disease, either hyperthyroidism or ophthalmopathy (not recorded which). Read as DNA, the sequence is TGTGCCAGCAGCTTAGAGAGGGTGGGAGGGACCTACGAGCAGTACTTC. Its translation reads: CASSLERVGGTYEQYF.